This entry is about one TCR beta chain. What it binds is unknown. The data were obtained in a study of post-analysis software for immune sequencing data. Study-level points and caveats: Normalized Chao1 diversity was significantly reduced in patients versus controls. Samples from one preparation batch, clustered by F measure, grouped strongly together. Elevated frequency relative to controls characterized about 5 TRBV segments in patients, TRBV5-6, TRBV5-1 and TRBV20-1 among them.

Unique molecular identifiers were present in the TCR beta cDNA libraries. Each sample of about 0.95 to 11 million input T cells yielded about 500,000 cDNA molecules, so each molecule approximated one T cell. TCRdb re-analysed the PCR reads in MiXCR, keeping a single row per CDR3 protein. The sample lists a few hundred thousand distinct CDR3 sequences, 30% to 45% occurring once. Germline-derived CDR1 and CDR2 are DFQATT and SNEGSKA (reference sequence). The CDR3 is 12 amino acids. The clonotype was recovered from a girl aged 2-9 years with multiple sclerosis. Sequencing was carried out using blood. The chain couples TRBV20-1 to TRBJ2-7, with 7 bases matching TRBD2. The CDR3: CTPGLPYYEQYF. The CDR3 nucleotides are TGCACCCCGGGACTACCATATTACGAGCAGTACTTC.